These 2 T cell receptor beta chains share one sample of origin, sequenced in a study of blood T cell repertoires in COVID-19. Data came from immunoSEQ multiplex PCR; TCRdb stores just in-frame clones and leaves some out. The sample has roughly 380,000 clones, roughly 86% seen once. Sequencing was performed on PBMCs or T cells enriched from blood (not recorded which). These receptors originate from a woman in her twenties or thirties who had been exposed to COVID-19.

This clone was counted only a few times. The rearrangement joins TRBV5-1 to TRBJ1-2; TRBD1 agrees at 8 bases. The CDR3 is made up of 14 amino acids. The ends lost 7 bases at V and 2 bases at J; junction bases unmatched: 7. Germline V lookup: CDR1 SGHRS, CDR2 YFSETQ. The CDR3 region has the DNA TGCGCCAGCGGGACACGACAGGGGAACTATGGCTACACCTTC. Protein sequence: CASGTRQGNYGYTF. The full variable domain, in which reference TRBV5-1 and TRBJ1-2 provide the parts outside the CDR3, is KAGVTQTPRYLIKTRGQQVTLSCSPISGHRSVSWYQQTPGQGLQFLFEYFSETQRNKGNFPGRFSGRQFSNSRSEMNVSTLELGDSALYLCASGTRQGNYGYTFGSGTRLTVV.

The chain joins TRBV3-1 (or the pseudogene TRBV3-2) to TRBJ1-6; D is perhaps TRBD1 (5 bases). The V gene's germline CDR1 is LGHDT and CDR2 YNNKEL (reference sequence). The CDR3 length is 15 residues. Trimming took 1 base from V and 7 from J, leaving 11 bases between them. In nucleotides, the CDR3 is TGTGCCAGCAGCCAAGTATTGGGGCCAAATTCACCCCTCCACTTT. It yields the protein CASSQVLGPNSPLHF.